Listed below are T cell receptor beta chains from one sample, sequenced in a study of control samples from healthy donors and cancer patients. Repertoires were generated with immunoSEQ multiplex PCR, while TCRdb's copy carries only in-frame clones and drops some. This table holds approximately 97,000 clones, around 90% found once. The sample taken for sequencing was blood. The receptors shown here come from a man aged 25-40 years in good health. Both conserved end residues are part of each CDR3. Fields, in order: V gene, J gene, CDR3 protein.

V gene: TRBV12-3/TRBV12-4
J gene: TRBJ2-2
CDR3 protein: CASSTALGGELFF

V gene: TRBV11-2
J gene: TRBJ1-1
CDR3 protein: CASSPTTGMGTEAFF

V gene: TRBV6-6
J gene: TRBJ1-4
CDR3 protein: CASSRRQGATNEKLFF

V gene: TRBV9
J gene: TRBJ1-5
CDR3 protein: CASSVSPDPYQPQHF

V gene: TRBV30
J gene: TRBJ2-5
CDR3 protein: CAWSVGIRGQETQYF

V gene: TRBV9
J gene: TRBJ2-1
CDR3 protein: CASSVGPGAGHSYNEQFF

V gene: TRBV6-5
J gene: TRBJ2-3
CDR3 protein: CASRDGPGTQYF

V gene: TRBV18
J gene: TRBJ2-5
CDR3 protein: CASSPVSGSGSETQYF

V gene: TRBV28
J gene: TRBJ2-5
CDR3 protein: CASSTRTSGIETQYF

V gene: TRBV7-6
J gene: TRBJ2-1
CDR3 protein: CASGPYNEQFF

V gene: TRBV28
J gene: TRBJ2-3
CDR3 protein: CASSLRAGGTDTQYF

V gene: TRBV18
J gene: TRBJ2-7
CDR3 protein: CASSPGTGGEQYF

V gene: TRBV24-1
J gene: TRBJ1-2
CDR3 protein: CATSEAGHGYTF

V gene: TRBV4-3
J gene: TRBJ2-3
CDR3 protein: CASSQGLAELTDTQYF

V gene: TRBV11-3
J gene: TRBJ2-5
CDR3 protein: CASSLEASGSETQYF

V gene: TRBV11-3
J gene: TRBJ2-2
CDR3 protein: CASSLVSGFGELFF

V gene: TRBV7-2
J gene: TRBJ2-6
CDR3 protein: CASSLDNSGANVLTF

V gene: TRBV19
J gene: TRBJ1-2
CDR3 protein: CASSRDTNYGYTF

V gene: TRBV19
J gene: TRBJ2-7
CDR3 protein: CASSIRGRVSYEQYF

V gene: TRBV5-5
J gene: TRBJ1-2
CDR3 protein: CASSPGGGNYGYTF

V gene: TRBV7-6
J gene: TRBJ2-3
CDR3 protein: CASSLGSSGTQYF

V gene: TRBV27
J gene: TRBJ1-2
CDR3 protein: CASSAYGTGEDGYTF

V gene: TRBV24-1
J gene: TRBJ2-2
CDR3 protein: CATSETGTANGELFF

V gene: TRBV5-1
J gene: TRBJ1-1
CDR3 protein: CASSLNRQGPTEAFF

V gene: TRBV9
J gene: TRBJ2-7
CDR3 protein: CASSVETGVSYEQYF